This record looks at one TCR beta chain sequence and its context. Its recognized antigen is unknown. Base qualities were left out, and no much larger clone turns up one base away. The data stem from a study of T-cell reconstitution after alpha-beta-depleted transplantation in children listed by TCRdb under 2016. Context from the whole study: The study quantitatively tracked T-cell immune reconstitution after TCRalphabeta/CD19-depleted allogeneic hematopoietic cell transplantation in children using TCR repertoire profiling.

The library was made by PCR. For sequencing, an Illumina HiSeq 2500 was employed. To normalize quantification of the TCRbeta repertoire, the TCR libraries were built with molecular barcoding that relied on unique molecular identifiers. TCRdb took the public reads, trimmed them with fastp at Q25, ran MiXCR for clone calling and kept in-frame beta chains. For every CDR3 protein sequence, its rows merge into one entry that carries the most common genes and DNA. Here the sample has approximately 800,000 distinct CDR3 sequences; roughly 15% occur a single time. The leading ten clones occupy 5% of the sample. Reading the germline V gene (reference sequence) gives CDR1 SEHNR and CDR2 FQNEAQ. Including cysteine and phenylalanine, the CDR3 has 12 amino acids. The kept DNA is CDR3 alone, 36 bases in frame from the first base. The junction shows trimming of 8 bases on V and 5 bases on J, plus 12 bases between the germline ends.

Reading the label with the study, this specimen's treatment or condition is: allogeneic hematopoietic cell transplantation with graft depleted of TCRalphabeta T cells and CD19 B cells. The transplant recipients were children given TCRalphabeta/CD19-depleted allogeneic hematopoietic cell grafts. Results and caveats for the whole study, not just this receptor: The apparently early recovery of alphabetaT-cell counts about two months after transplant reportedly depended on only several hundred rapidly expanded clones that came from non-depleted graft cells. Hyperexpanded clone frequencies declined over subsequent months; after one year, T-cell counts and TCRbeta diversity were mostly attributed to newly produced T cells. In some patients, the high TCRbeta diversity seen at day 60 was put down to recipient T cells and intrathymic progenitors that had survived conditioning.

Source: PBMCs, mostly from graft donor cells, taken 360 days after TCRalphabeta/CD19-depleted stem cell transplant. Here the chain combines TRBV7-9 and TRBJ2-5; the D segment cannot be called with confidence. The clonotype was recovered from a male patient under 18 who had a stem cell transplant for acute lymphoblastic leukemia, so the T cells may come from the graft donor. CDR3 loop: CASAQSRETQYF. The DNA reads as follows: TGTGCCAGCGCCCAAAGTCGGGAGACCCAGTACTTC.